This T cell receptor (beta chain) was identified in a study of OX40 agonist ivuxolimab in advanced cancers. Overall study results and limits: Among some nonresponders, normalized T-cell clonal expansion was also low. Among the least clonally expanded were partial responders at 0.1-3.0 mg/kg.

The protocol was immunoSEQ multiplex PCR, while the TCRdb copy is restricted to in-frame clones and leaves out a portion. The sample contains fewer than 85,000 clones, about 93% of which appear only once. Points on this clone: Antigen: not known.

Looked up from germline, CDR1 is SGHRS and CDR2 is YFSETQ. The CDR3 spans 14 residues. V lost 4 bases and J lost 14; bases outside the gene matches: 10. The V gene is TRBV5-1, the J gene TRBJ2-3; 13 bases are shared with TRBD2. The TCR comes from an adult with an advanced solid tumor such as melanoma, head and neck, liver or kidney cancer. This specimen consisted of CD4+ or CD8+ T cells sorted from blood, obtained in a trial of the OX40 agonist ivuxolimab. Here the CDR3 reads CASSAQTSGGIGYF. Written as DNA, the CDR3 is TGCGCCAGCAGCGCCCAGACTAGCGGGGGGATCGGGTATTTT.